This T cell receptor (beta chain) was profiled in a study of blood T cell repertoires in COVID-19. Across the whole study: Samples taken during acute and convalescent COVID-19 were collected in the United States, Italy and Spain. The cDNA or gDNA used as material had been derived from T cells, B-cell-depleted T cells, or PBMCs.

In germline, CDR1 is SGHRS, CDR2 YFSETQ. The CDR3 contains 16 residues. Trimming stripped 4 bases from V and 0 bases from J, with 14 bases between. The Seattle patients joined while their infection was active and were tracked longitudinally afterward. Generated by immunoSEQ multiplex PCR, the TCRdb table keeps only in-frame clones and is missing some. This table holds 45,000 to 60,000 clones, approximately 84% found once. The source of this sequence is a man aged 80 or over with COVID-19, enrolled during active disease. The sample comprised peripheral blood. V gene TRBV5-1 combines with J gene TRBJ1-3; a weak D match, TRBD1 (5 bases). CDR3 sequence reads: CASSGNSGNSGNTIYF. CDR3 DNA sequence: TGCGCCAGCAGCGGGAACTCAGGGAACTCTGGAAACACCATATATTTT.